This T cell receptor beta chain derives from a study of Graves' ophthalmopathy and Graves' hyperthyroidism. The ends lost 7 bases at V and 11 bases at J; junction bases unmatched: 5. The CDR3 has 11 amino acids. Beta-chain TCR CDR3 regions were amplified from RNA transcripts. The workflow started with a first-round RT-PCR run with HTBI primers and then moved on to a second-round multiplex PCR. TCRdb fed the multiplex PCR reads into MiXCR, producing one record per CDR3 protein. The sample records about 220,000 distinct CDR3 sequences, 20% to 25% being singletons. The rearrangement links TRBV12-3 or TRBV12-4 to TRBJ1-1; the match to TRBD1 covers 9 bases. Sequenced material: peripheral blood. This sequence originates from a woman in her forties or fifties with Graves' ophthalmopathy. The CDR3, as DNA: TGTGCCAGCACTAGGGACAGGGCGGCTTTCTTT. Amino acids: CASTRDRAAFF.